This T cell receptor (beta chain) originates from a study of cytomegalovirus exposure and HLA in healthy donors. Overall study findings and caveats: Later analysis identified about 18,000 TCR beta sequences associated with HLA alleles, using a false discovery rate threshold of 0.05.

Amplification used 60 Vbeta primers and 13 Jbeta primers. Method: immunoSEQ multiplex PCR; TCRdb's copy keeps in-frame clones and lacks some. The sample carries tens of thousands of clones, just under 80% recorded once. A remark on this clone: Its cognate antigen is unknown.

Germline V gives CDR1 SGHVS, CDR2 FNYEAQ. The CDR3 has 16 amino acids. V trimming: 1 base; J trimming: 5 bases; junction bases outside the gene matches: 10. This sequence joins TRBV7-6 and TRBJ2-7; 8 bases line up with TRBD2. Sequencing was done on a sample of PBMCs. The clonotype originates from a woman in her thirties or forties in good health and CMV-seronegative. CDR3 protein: CASSLGPDGGVNEQYF. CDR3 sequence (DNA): TGTGCCAGCAGCTTAGGGCCGGACGGGGGGGTAAACGAGCAGTACTTC.